This is a list of T cell receptor beta chains from one sample in a study of cytomegalovirus exposure and HLA in healthy donors. Method: immunoSEQ multiplex PCR; TCRdb's copy keeps in-frame clones and lacks some. The sample includes about 110,000 clones, 70% to 85% of them seen just once. The sample was PBMCs. These receptor sequences come from a boy aged 5-17 years in good health and CMV-seronegative. Each CDR3 is given with its conserved first and last residue. The D gene is left open where the match is weak. Only part of the rows carry a size: once, few, many, or a class if the clone is expanded.

v_call	j_call	d_call	cdr3_length	clone_size	cdr3_nt	cdr3_aa
TRBV6-1	TRBJ1-2	TRBD1	15	-	TGTGCCAGCTCCCCGCCGGGACAGGGGTTTCATGGCTACACCTTC	CASSPPGQGFHGYTF
TRBV5-1	TRBJ1-1	-	14	-	TGCGCCAGCAGCCGGGGGGGCGAGAACACTGAAGCTTTCTTT	CASSRGGENTEAFF
TRBV11-2	TRBJ2-7	TRBD1	15	-	TGTGCCAGCAGCTTAGGACAGGGGTACTCCTACGAGCAGTACTTC	CASSLGQGYSYEQYF
TRBV6-1	TRBJ1-1	-	11	-	TGTGCCAGCACTAGGTACACTGAAGCTTTCTTT	CASTRYTEAFF
TRBV4-1	TRBJ1-6	-	16	-	TGCGCCAGCAGCCAAGGAGGCCAGCTCTATAATTCACCCCTCCACTTT	CASSQGGQLYNSPLHF
TRBV10-3	TRBJ2-7	TRBD2	19	-	TGTGCCATCAGTCGAAGTCCCGGGACTAGCGGGGGGGCCTCCTACGAGCAGTACTTC	CAISRSPGTSGGASYEQYF
TRBV5-5	TRBJ1-2	-	16	-	TGTGCCAGCAGCTCCCCTCCGGGAGGGGAGCACTATGGCTACACCTTC	CASSSPPGGEHYGYTF
TRBV28	TRBJ2-1	-	13	-	TGTGCCAGCAGTTTGCAATCTAGGTATGAGCAGTTCTTC	CASSLQSRYEQFF
TRBV27	TRBJ2-1	-	16	-	TGTGCCAGCAGTATAACAGGGTTTCTCTCCTACAATGAGCAGTTCTTC	CASSITGFLSYNEQFF
TRBV5-6	TRBJ2-7	-	15	-	TGTGCCAGCAGCTTGGGGGGGGGCGTCCCCTACGAGCAGTACTTC	CASSLGGGVPYEQYF
TRBV29-1	TRBJ2-1	TRBD2	12	-	TGCAGCGCTAGCGGCTCCTACAATGAGCAGTTCTTC	CSASGSYNEQFF
TRBV30	TRBJ2-3	-	13	-	TGTGCCTGTGTGCGGGTCAACACAGATACGCAGTATTTT	CACVRVNTDTQYF
TRBV5-1	TRBJ2-7	TRBD1	16	-	TGCGCCAGCAGCTTGACAGGGGTCTCCCTCAACTACGAGCAGTACTTC	CASSLTGVSLNYEQYF
TRBV7-9	TRBJ2-7	TRBD1	16	-	TGTGCCAGCAGCCCTATCAGGGGGCGAAGCTCCTACGAGCAGTACTTC	CASSPIRGRSSYEQYF
TRBV10-2	TRBJ1-5	-	14	-	TGCGCCAGCAGTGATACCCGGTGGAATCAGCCCCAGCATTTT	CASSDTRWNQPQHF
TRBV4-2	TRBJ1-1	-	14	once	TGTGCCAGTAATTTACAGGGAAGGTCCACTGAAGCTTTCTTT	CASNLQGRSTEAFF
TRBV5-1	TRBJ1-1	-	14	-	TGCGCCAGCAGCACCGGGACAATGGACACTGAAGCTTTCTTT	CASSTGTMDTEAFF
TRBV5-1	TRBJ2-5	TRBD2	16	-	TGCGCCAGCAGCTTGGAGGGACTAGCGGGGCAAGAGACCCAGTACTTC	CASSLEGLAGQETQYF
TRBV2	TRBJ1-4	-	14	-	TGTGCCAGCATCTTAAGCAGGGCGAATGAAAAACTGTTTTTT	CASILSRANEKLFF
TRBV13	TRBJ1-5	TRBD1	17	-	TGTGCCAGCAGCCTAACCCGACAGGGCGTATTTGGGCAGCCCCAGCATTTT	CASSLTRQGVFGQPQHF
TRBV6-6	TRBJ2-1	-	11	-	TGTGCCACCCACTCCTACAATGAGCAGTTCTTC	CATHSYNEQFF